The 14 T cell receptor beta chains below come from one sample, sequenced in a study of T cells in localized non-small cell lung cancer. The data were produced by immunoSEQ multiplex PCR, yet TCRdb's version contains in-frame clones alone and is incomplete. The sample yields 35,000 to 40,000 clones, 88% seen once. The material was peripheral blood, obtained before any cancer treatment. The origin of the receptors is a woman aged 40 to 75 with stage I lung adenocarcinoma.

The chain links TRBV6-6 to TRBJ2-7; 13 nucleotides line up with TRBD2. The CDR3 spans 15 residues. J was trimmed by 2 bases and V by 10 bases; bases with no gene match: 8. CDR1 and CDR2 (germline): MNHNY, SVGAGI (reference sequence). This CDR3 reads CATRGGTSGTYEQYF. CDR3 bases: TGTGCCACCCGTGGCGGGACTAGCGGGACCTACGAGCAGTACTTC.

For this clone: The germline gene is not matched at one end of the junction; a read error may be the cause. Written as DNA, the CDR3 is TGTGCCAGTAGCCCGGGAGGTCCCCCCGGGGACAACGTCCTGACTTTC. Translated: CASSPGGPPGDNVLTF. The chain has TRBV19 and TRBJ2-6; TRBD2 matches 7 bases. Germline CDR1 LNHDA, CDR2 SQIVND (reference sequence). The CDR3 has 16 amino acids.

This clone was seen a single time. The genes are TRBV19 and TRBJ2-7, with 11 bases aligning to TRBD2. After removal of 6 bases from V and 5 bases from J, the junction contained 12 bases not matched to a gene. Per the germline V gene, CDR1 is LNHDA and CDR2 is SQIVND (reference sequence). The CDR3 sequence is 16 residues long. The CDR3 DNA reads TGTGCCAGTAGGCATAGCGGGAGGGCCGGTAAGGACGAGCAGTACTTC. Its protein is CASRHSGRAGKDEQYF.

This chain connects TRBV11-2 to TRBJ1-2; D is perhaps TRBD1 (5 bases). Trimming shortened V by 6 bases and J by 3 bases, and 14 bases separated the two germline ends. The length of the CDR3 is 14 residues. From germline, CDR1 is SGHAT and CDR2 FQNNGV. The CDR3 protein is CASRPPGLDYGYTF. CDR3 nucleotides: TGTGCCAGCAGGCCCCCGGGGCTGGACTATGGCTACACCTTC.

The CDR3 nucleotides read TGTGCCAGCAGGCAGGGGGGCAATAGAGTTTCCTACGAGCAGTACTTC. Protein product: CASRQGGNRVSYEQYF. The genes are TRBV5-4 and TRBJ2-7; TRBD1 is a possible D gene (7 bases). The germline V and J ends were trimmed by 5 bases and 1 base, with 19 bases remaining between them. Germline V gene data show CDR1 as SGHNT and CDR2 as YYREEE (reference sequence). This CDR3 is 16 amino acids long. Complete variable domain (other parts from reference TRBV5-4 and TRBJ2-7): ETGVTQSPTHLIKTRGQQVTLRCSSQSGHNTVSWYQQALGQGPQFIFQYYREEENGRGNFPPRFSGLQFPNYSSELNVNALELDDSALYLCASRQGGNRVSYEQYFGPGTRLTVT.

J is TRBJ1-2 and V is TRBV29-1; D uncertain. Trimming took 8 bases from V and 2 from J, leaving 9 bases between them. The CDR3 runs to 11 residues. Germline CDR1 and CDR2: SQVTM and ANQGSEA. CDR3 loop: CSFLGNYGYTF. CDR3 sequence (DNA): TGCAGCTTCCTAGGGAACTATGGCTACACCTTC.

Only one count was recorded for this clone. This rearrangement joins TRBV7-3 to TRBJ2-1; D gene uncertain. Trimming removed 2 bases at V and 10 bases at J, with 18 bases between. CDR1 is SGHTA, CDR2 FQGTGA, per germline. CDR3 length: 15 residues. The CDR3 loop reads CASSLVASLSWEQFF. CDR3 nucleotide sequence: TGTGCCAGCAGCTTAGTAGCTTCCCTGTCATGGGAGCAGTTCTTC.

The chain has TRBV30 and TRBJ2-6; D gene unclear. The CDR3 sequence is 13 residues long. The V and J ends lost 7 bases and 1 base respectively, with 8 bases between them. Germline V CDR1 and CDR2: GTSNPN, SVGIG (reference sequence). This chain's CDR3 is CASELSGANVLTF. CDR3 DNA sequence: TGTGCCTCAGAGTTGTCTGGGGCCAACGTCCTGACTTTC.

This chain uses TRBV28 with TRBJ2-4; weak D call: TRBD2 (7 bases). V was pared by 4 bases and J by 6 bases, with 22 bases between. This CDR3 is built from 17 residues. Germline CDR1 reads MDHEN; CDR2 reads SYDVKM. In DNA, the CDR3 is TGTGCCAGCAGTTCCCTTTCGGGGGGCCCATGGGGAAACATTCAGTACTTC. The encoded protein is CASSSLSGGPWGNIQYF.

This clone came up once. The chain links TRBV5-4 to TRBJ2-7; D possibly uses TRBD1 or TRBD2 (5 bases each). CDR1 and CDR2 (germline): SGHNT, YYREEE (reference sequence). The CDR3 contains 14 residues. The V gene lost 4 bases and the J gene lost 2 bases, with 13 bases spanning the gap. The CDR3 sequence: CASSPQGPPYEQYF. The CDR3 DNA is TGTGCCAGCAGCCCTCAGGGACCGCCCTACGAGCAGTACTTC.

V usage is TRBV19 and J usage is TRBJ1-5; D perhaps matches TRBD1 (5 bases). Germline V CDR1 and CDR2: LNHDA, SQIVND (reference sequence). This CDR3 region has 15 residues. The ends were cut back, 3 bases at V and 6 bases at J, with 15 bases in the middle. CDR3 DNA sequence: TGTGCCAGTAGTATCGGGGGGTTCTCGAGTCAGCCCCAGCATTTT. This translates into CASSIGGFSSQPQHF.

The V gene is TRBV28, the J gene TRBJ2-5; TRBD1 is a possible D gene (6 bases). The CDR3 extends over 15 amino acids. The V and J ends lost 5 bases and 0 bases respectively, with 13 bases between them. The germline gives CDR1 MDHEN, CDR2 SYDVKM. CDR3 sequence: CASSTLQGYQETQYF. The CDR3 DNA reads as TGTGCCAGCAGTACACTTCAGGGGTACCAAGAGACCCAGTACTTC.

V is TRBV18 and J is TRBJ2-2, with 7 bases identical to TRBD1. CDR3 length: 17 amino acids. Unmatched junction bases numbered 11, after V lost 3 bases and J lost 4 bases. CDR1 is KGHSH and CDR2 is LQKENI in the germline V gene. CDR3 nucleotides: TGTGCCAGCTCACCTCCACAGACCGGGACAGCCACCGGGGAGCTGTTTTTT. Amino acids: CASSPPQTGTATGELFF.

The V and J genes are TRBV10-3 and TRBJ2-2; 11 bases line up with TRBD2. J gave up 6 bases and V 3 bases, and 9 bases lay outside the gene matches. CDR3 length: 17 residues. Germline V gene lookup returns CDR1 ENHRY and CDR2 SYGVKD. The CDR3: CAISDLLAGDPPGELFF. The CDR3 DNA is TGTGCCATCAGTGACCTACTAGCGGGAGATCCCCCCGGGGAGCTGTTTTTT.